This T cell receptor beta chain was profiled in a study of beta chain features in type 1 diabetes. The authors reverse transcribed all of the isolated RNA, so sequencing captured expressed TCRB transcripts. Sequenced by immunoSEQ multiplex PCR; TCRdb stores in-frame clones only, minus some. Here the sample spans 130,000 to 150,000 clones, about 12% being singletons. Broader study findings: TCRB CDR3s from Type 1 diabetes patients were moderately but significantly shorter in all four CD4+ subsets. Sequencing from cDNA could over-represent high-TCR-expressing cells.

Only a few counts were recorded for this clone. Antigen specificity is unknown. Germline CDR1 is SGHRS and CDR2 is YFSETQ. The CDR3 loop spans 13 amino acids. Trimming removed 0 bases at V and 1 base at J, with 5 bases between. Sequences were obtained from central memory CD4+ T cells from blood. The V and J genes are TRBV5-1 and TRBJ2-7; D is unresolved. This TCR came from a man aged 18 to 30 with type 1 diabetes. In DNA, the CDR3 is TGCGCCAGCAGCTTGGTGGGTTCCTACGAGCAGTACTTC. This sequence encodes CASSLVGSYEQYF. Full variable domain (rest looked up from reference TRBV5-1 and TRBJ2-7): KAGVTQTPRYLIKTRGQQVTLSCSPISGHRSVSWYQQTPGQGLQFLFEYFSETQRNKGNFPGRFSGRQFSNSRSEMNVSTLELGDSALYLCASSLVGSYEQYFGPGTRLTVT.